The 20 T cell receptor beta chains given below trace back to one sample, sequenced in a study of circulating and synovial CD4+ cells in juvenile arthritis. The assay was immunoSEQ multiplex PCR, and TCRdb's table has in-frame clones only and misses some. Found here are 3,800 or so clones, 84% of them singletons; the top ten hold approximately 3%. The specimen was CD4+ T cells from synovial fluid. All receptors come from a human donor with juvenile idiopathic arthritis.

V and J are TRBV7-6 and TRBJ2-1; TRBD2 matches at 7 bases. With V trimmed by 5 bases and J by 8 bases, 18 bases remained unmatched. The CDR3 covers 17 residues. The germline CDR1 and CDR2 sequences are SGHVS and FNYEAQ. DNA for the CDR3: TGTGCCAGCAGCCCCAACCCACTAGTGGGGGGAGGGGATGAGCAGTTCTTC. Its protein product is CASSPNPLVGGGDEQFF.

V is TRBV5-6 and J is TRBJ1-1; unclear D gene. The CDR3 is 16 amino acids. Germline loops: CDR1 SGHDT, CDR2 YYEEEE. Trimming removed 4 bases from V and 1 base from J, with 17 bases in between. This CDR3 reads CASSPPPFWANTEAFF. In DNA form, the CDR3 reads TGTGCCAGCAGCCCCCCCCCATTTTGGGCGAACACTGAAGCTTTCTTT.

The CDR3 nucleotides read TGTGCCAGCAGCGCATCCTCGACAGGGTTCAACGAGCAGTACTTC. Amino acids: CASSASSTGFNEQYF. This sequence joins TRBV9 and TRBJ2-5; TRBD1 aligns across 7 bases. The DNA end is a closer match to TRBJ2-7, so the J assignment may be wrong. Germline V gene lookup returns CDR1 SGDLS and CDR2 YYNGEE. The CDR3 covers 15 residues.

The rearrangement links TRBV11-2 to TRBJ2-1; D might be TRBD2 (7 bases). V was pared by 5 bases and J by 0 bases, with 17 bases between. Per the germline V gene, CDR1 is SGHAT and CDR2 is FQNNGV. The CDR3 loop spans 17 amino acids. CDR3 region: CASSQLAGAHSYNEQFF. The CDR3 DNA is TGTGCCAGCAGCCAACTTGCGGGGGCTCACTCCTACAATGAGCAGTTCTTC.

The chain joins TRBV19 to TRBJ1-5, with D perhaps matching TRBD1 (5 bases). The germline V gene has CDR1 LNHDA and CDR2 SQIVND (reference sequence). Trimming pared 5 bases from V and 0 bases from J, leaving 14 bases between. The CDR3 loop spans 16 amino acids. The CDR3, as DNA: TGTGCCAGTAGTGCGCGGGACGGATATAGCAATCAGCCCCAGCATTTT. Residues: CASSARDGYSNQPQHF. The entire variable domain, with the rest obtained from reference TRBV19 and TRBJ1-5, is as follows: DGGITQSPKYLFRKEGQNVTLSCEQNLNHDAMYWYRQDPGQGLRLIYYSQIVNDFQKGDIAEGYSVSREKKESFPLTVTSAQKNPTAFYLCASSARDGYSNQPQHFGDGTRLSIL.

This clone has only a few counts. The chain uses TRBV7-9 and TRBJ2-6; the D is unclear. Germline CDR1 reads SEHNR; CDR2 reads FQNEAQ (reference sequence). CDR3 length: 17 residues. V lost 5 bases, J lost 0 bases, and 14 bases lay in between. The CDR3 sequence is CASSRDSLLSGANVLTF. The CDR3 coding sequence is TGTGCCAGCAGCCGAGACTCACTCCTCTCTGGGGCCAACGTCCTGACTTTC.

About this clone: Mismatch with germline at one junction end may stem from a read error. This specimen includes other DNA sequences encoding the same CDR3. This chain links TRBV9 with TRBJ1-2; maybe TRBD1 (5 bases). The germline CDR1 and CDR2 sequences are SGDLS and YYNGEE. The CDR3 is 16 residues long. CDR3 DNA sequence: TGTGCCAGCAGCGTAGCTGGAGTGGGGGGATCCTATGGCTACACCTTT. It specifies CASSVAGVGGSYGYTF.

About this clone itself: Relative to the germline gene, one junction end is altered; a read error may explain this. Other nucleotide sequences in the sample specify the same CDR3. CDR3 in DNA: TGCGCCAGCAGCTTGACTAGTAGGGAGACCCAGTACTTC. Translating gives CASSLTSRETQYF. The V gene is TRBV5-5, the J gene TRBJ2-5; possibly TRBD2 for D (6 bases). The CDR3 is made up of 13 amino acids. Germline CDR1 and CDR2: SGHKS and YYEKEE (reference sequence).

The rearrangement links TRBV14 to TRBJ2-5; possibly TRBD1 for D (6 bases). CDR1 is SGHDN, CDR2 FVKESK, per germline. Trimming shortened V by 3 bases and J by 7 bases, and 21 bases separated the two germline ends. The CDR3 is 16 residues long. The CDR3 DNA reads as TGTGCCAGCAGCCAGGCTCCGGGACACTGGCTCGGGACCCAGTACTTC. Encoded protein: CASSQAPGHWLGTQYF.

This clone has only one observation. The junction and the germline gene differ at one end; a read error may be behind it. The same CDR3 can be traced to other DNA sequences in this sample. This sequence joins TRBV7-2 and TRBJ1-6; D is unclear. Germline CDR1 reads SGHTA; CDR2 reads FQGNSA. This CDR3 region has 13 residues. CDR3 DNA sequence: TGTGCCAGCAGCTTAGAGAGGAATTCGCCCCTCCACTTT. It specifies CASSLERNSPLHF.

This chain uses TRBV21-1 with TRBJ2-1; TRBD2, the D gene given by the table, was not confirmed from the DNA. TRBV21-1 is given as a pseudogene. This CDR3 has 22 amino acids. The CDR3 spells CASLNSAGGPGVSAEIYNEQFF. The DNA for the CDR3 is TGTGCCAGCCTCAACTCGGCGGGGGGGCCTGGCGTGTCCGCGGAAATTTACAATGAGCAGTTCTTC.

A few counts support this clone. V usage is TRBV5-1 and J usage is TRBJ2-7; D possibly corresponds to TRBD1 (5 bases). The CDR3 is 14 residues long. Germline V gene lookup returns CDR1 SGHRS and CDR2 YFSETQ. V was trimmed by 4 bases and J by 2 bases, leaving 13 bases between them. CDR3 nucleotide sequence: TGCGCCAGCAGCGCGACAGTTACCACCTACGAGCAGTACTTC. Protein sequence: CASSATVTTYEQYF. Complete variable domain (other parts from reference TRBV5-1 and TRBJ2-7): KAGVTQTPRYLIKTRGQQVTLSCSPISGHRSVSWYQQTPGQGLQFLFEYFSETQRNKGNFPGRFSGRQFSNSRSEMNVSTLELGDSALYLCASSATVTTYEQYFGPGTRLTVT.

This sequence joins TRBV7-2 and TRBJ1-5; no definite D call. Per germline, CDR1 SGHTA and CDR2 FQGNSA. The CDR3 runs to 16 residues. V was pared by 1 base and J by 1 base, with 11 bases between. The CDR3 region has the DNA TGTGCCAGCAGCTTAGGAAGGGCGGGGAGCAATCAGCCCCAGCATTTT. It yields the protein CASSLGRAGSNQPQHF.

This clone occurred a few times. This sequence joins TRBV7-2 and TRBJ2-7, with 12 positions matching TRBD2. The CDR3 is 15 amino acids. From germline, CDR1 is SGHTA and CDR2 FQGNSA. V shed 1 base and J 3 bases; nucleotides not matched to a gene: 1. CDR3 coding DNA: TGTGCCAGCAGCTTAGGGACTAGCGGGAACTACGAGCAGTACTTC. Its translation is CASSLGTSGNYEQYF.

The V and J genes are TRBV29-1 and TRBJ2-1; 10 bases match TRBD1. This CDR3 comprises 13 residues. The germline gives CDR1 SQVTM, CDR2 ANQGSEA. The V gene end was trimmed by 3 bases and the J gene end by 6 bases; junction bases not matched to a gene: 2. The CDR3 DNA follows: TGCAGCGTTGATCGACAGGGGGCCAATGAGCAGTTCTTC. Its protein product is CSVDRQGANEQFF.

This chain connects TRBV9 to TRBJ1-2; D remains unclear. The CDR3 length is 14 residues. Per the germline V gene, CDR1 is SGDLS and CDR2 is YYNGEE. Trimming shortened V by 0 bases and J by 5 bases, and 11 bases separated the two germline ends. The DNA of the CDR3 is TGTGCCAGCAGCGTAGACATCACAGATTATGGCTACACCTTC. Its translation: CASSVDITDYGYTF.

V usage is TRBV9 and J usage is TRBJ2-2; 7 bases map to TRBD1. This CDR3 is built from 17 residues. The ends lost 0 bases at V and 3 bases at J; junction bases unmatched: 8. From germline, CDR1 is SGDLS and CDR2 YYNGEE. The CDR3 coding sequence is TGTGCCAGCAGCGTAGACCCCAACAGGGGCGACACCGGGGAGCTGTTTTTT. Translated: CASSVDPNRGDTGELFF.

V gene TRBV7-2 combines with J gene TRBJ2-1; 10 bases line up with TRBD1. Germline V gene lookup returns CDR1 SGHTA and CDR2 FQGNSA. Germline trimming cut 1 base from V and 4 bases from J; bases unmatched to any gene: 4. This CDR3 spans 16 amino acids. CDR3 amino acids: CASSLDGTGAYNEQFF. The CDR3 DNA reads TGTGCCAGCAGCTTAGATGGGACAGGGGCATACAATGAGCAGTTCTTC.

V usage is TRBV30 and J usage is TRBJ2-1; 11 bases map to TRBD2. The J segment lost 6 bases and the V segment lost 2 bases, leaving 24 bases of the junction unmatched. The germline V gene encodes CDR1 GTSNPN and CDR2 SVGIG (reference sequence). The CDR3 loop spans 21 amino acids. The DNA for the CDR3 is TGTGCCTGGAGTAGGAGCACAAAATGGACTAGCGGGTCTGGGATGGGCAATGAGCAGTTCTTC. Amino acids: CAWSRSTKWTSGSGMGNEQFF.

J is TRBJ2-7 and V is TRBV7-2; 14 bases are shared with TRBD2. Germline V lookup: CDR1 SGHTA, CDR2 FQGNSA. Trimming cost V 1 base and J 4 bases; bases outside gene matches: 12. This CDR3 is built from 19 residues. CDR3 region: CASSLVGLAGGLGAYEQYF. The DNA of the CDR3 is TGTGCCAGCAGCTTAGTCGGACTAGCGGGGGGCCTCGGCGCGTACGAGCAGTACTTC.